Following are 10 T cell receptor beta chains from one sample sequenced in a study of spatial heterogeneity in lung cancer. Study outcomes and limitations: Intratumoral expanded alpha and beta TCR counts were found to track tumor mutation counts.

MiXCR was run by TCRdb on the 5' RACE reads, yielding one entry per CDR3 protein. The repertoire has some 1,400 distinct CDR3 sequences, more than 15% of them found once; the top ten carry roughly 13%. These TCRs are of unknown antigen specificity. Specified time point: sample taken at primary tumor resection. The starting material was lung tumor tissue, obtained at surgery. These receptors originate from a male donor with early-stage non-small cell lung cancer.

In this sample, this clonotype is medium-sized. Within a library made for alpha chains, this beta chain is off target, and its count is uninformative. The chain joins TRBV7-2 to TRBJ1-5, with unresolved D. This CDR3 is built from 12 residues. The germline CDR1 and CDR2 sequences are SGHTA and FQGNSA. V lost 5 bases and J lost 3, with 5 bases in between. In DNA, the CDR3 is TGTGCCAGCAGCGGACCCAATCAGCCCCAGCATTTT. Its translation is CASSGPNQPQHF.

This clonotype occurred a few times. The library was designed around alpha chains, so this beta chain is a stray read whose abundance carries little weight. This chain joins TRBV28 and TRBJ2-4; tentative D call: TRBD1 (6 bases). Trimming removed 9 bases from V and 7 bases from J, with 25 bases in between. The CDR3 loop spans 16 amino acids. From germline, CDR1 is MDHEN and CDR2 SYDVKM. CDR3 region: CASREEGSGVMNIQYF. The CDR3 coding sequence is TGTGCCAGTAGAGAAGAAGGGTCAGGGGTGATGAACATTCAGTACTTC.

A remark on this clonotype: A library made for alpha chains picked up this beta chain off target, so its size means little. The V call is TRBV18, the J call TRBJ2-4; perhaps TRBD2 as D (6 bases). Looked up from germline, CDR1 is KGHSH and CDR2 is LQKENI. This CDR3 region has 16 residues. Trimming took 6 bases from V and 7 from J, leaving 22 bases between them. The CDR3 reads CASSTGIGGIKNIQYF. The CDR3 bases are TGTGCCAGCTCCACGGGGATTGGCGGGATTAAGAACATTCAGTACTTC.

This clonotype is medium-sized. This beta chain is off target for a library built for alpha chains, so its abundance means little. The chain is built from TRBV29-1 and TRBJ2-5; the D is unclear. The germline gives CDR1 SQVTM, CDR2 ANQGSEA. The CDR3 length is 15 residues. Trimming shortened V by 4 bases and J by 2 bases, and 17 bases separated the two germline ends. The CDR3 DNA is TGCAGCGTTGTACCGTTTGCCGCCCCACAAGAGACCCAGTACTTC. Translated: CSVVPFAAPQETQYF.

In the case of this clonotype: At one of its ends the junction is not consistent with the germline gene, which may arise from a read error. The size of this beta chain means little, since it is a stray read in a library made for alpha chains. This sequence joins TRBV11-3 and TRBJ1-6, with unresolved D. The CDR3 extends over 12 amino acids. Germline V lookup: CDR1 SGHNT, CDR2 YENEEA. CDR3 nucleotide sequence: TGTGCCAGCAATCGGGATAACTCACCCCTCCACTTT. This translates into CASNRDNSPLHF. The full variable domain, in which reference TRBV11-3 and TRBJ1-6 provide the parts outside the CDR3, is EAGVVQSPRYKIIEKKQPVAFWCNPISGHNTLYWYLQNLGQGPELLIRYENEEAVDDSQLPKDRFSAERLKGVDSTLKIQPAELGDSAVYLCASNRDNSPLHFGNGTRLTVT.

Within the sample, this clonotype is large. This beta chain turned up in a library designed for alpha chains; as an off-target read, its abundance says little. The chain carries TRBV27 and TRBJ2-5; 7 bases align to TRBD2. This CDR3 comprises 15 residues. The trim removed 3 bases at V and 5 bases at J, leaving 9 bases unmatched. Germline V gene sequence: CDR1 MNHEY, CDR2 SMNVEV (reference sequence). CDR3 sequence (DNA): TGTGCCAGCAGTTTGTCCAGCGGGGCCCCGGAGACCCAGTACTTC. Protein sequence: CASSLSSGAPETQYF.

Regarding this clonotype: This beta chain is a stray sequence in a library constructed for alpha chains; its clone size is not meaningful. This chain uses TRBV7-2 with TRBJ2-2, with TRBD2 matching over 10 bases. Per germline, CDR1 SGHTA and CDR2 FQGNSA. The ends lost 5 bases at V and 7 bases at J; junction bases unmatched: 10. The CDR3 consists of 16 residues. CDR3 bases: TGTGCCAGCAGCCAGCAGCGGGGGGGCCCTGACGGGGAGCTGTTTTTT. Translated, it gives CASSQQRGGPDGELFF.

Notes on this clonotype: As an off-target read in a library built for alpha chains, this beta chain has a frequency of little significance. The genes are TRBV28 and TRBJ1-4; 10 nucleotides align to TRBD1. The CDR3 consists of 16 residues. The germline CDR1 and CDR2 sequences are MDHEN and SYDVKM. With V trimmed by 6 bases and J by 8 bases, 12 bases remained unmatched. CDR3 sequence: CASSPSGTGDMEKLFF. CDR3 nucleotides: TGTGCCAGCAGCCCCTCCGGGACAGGGGATATGGAAAAACTGTTTTTT.

There are a few counts of this clonotype. This beta chain is off target for a library built for alpha chains, so its abundance means little. CDR3 in DNA: TGCGCCAGTAACCGGGACAGGGGATTTTACGAGCAGTACTTC. It encodes CASNRDRGFYEQYF. The chain joins TRBV5-1 to TRBJ2-7, with TRBD1 identical over 10 bases. The length of the CDR3 is 14 residues. The junction had 9 bases not matched to a gene; V was cut back by 8 bases and J by 4 bases. CDR1 SGHRS and CDR2 YFSETQ come from the germline V gene.

In its sample, this clonotype was seen a few times. Because the library targeted alpha chains, this beta chain is an off-target read whose size means little. V usage is TRBV7-2 and J usage is TRBJ2-7; unclear D gene. The CDR3 runs to 14 residues. Germline CDR1 is SGHTA and CDR2 is FQGNSA. V lost 3 bases to trimming and J lost 1 base, with 10 bases between them. CDR3 in amino acids: CASSFDTRSYEQYF. The CDR3 bases are TGTGCCAGCAGCTTCGACACCCGATCCTACGAGCAGTACTTC.